This T cell receptor beta chain was recorded in a study of cytomegalovirus exposure and HLA in healthy donors. Points from the study as a whole: Researchers catalogued about 160 TCR beta chains as cytomegalovirus-associated. In vitro checks showed that three CMV-associated chains really do target CMV antigens.

With 60 Vbeta and 13 Jbeta primers, the PCR was carried out. Assay used: immunoSEQ multiplex PCR; TCRdb lists only in-frame clones, some missing. This sample has some 150,000 clones, with 70% to 85% found just once. Germline V gene data show CDR1 as LNHNV and CDR2 as YYDKDF (reference sequence). The CDR3 is made up of 17 amino acids. V gave up 0 bases and J gave up 4 bases; unmatched junction bases: 9. A note on this clone: Antigen specificity is unknown.

The chain is built from TRBV15 and TRBJ2-1; 7 bases match TRBD1. Specimen: PBMCs. The clonotype comes from a woman in her 30s in good health and CMV-seronegative. For the CDR3, the DNA is TGTGCCACCAGCAGAGATCCCGGGACAGAGGAGTACAATGAGCAGTTCTTC. This codes for CATSRDPGTEEYNEQFF.